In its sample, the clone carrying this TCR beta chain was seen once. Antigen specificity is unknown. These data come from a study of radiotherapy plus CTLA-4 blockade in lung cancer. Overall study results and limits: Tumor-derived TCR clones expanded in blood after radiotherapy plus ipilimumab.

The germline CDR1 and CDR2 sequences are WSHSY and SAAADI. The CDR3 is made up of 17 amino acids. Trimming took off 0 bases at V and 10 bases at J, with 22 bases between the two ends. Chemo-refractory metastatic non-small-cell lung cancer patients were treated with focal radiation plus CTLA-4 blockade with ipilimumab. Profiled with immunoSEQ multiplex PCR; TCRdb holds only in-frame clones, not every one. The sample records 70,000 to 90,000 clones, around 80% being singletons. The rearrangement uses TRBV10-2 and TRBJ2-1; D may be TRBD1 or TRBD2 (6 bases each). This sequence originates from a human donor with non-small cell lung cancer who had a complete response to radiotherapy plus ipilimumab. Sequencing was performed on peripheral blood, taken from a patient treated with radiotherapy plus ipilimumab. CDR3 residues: CASSESTGHRSGGEQFF. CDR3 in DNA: TGCGCCAGCAGTGAGTCGACAGGACACCGGTCCGGAGGGGAGCAGTTCTTC.